These 3 T cell receptor beta chains were all obtained from the same sample, sequenced in a study of regulatory T cells in long-lasting Graves disease. Assembly of TCR beta libraries relied on iRepertoire HTBI primers together with Arm-PCR of CDR3 regions. TCRdb passed the multiplex PCR reads through MiXCR, listing each CDR3 protein once. The sample holds approximately 400,000 distinct CDR3 sequences, 23% seen once. Stated time point: persistent/refractory GD, antithyroid drugs over 5 years with positive TRAb. After RNA was extracted from PBMCs, the TCR library was made from it. The sample in question was peripheral blood mononuclear cells (PBMCs), obtained when the disease was refractory, from a patient treated with antithyroid drugs. These receptors originate from a female donor with Graves disease.

As concerns this clonotype: This could be a read error, since a much larger clone is one nucleotide away. The CDR3 reads CASSQETAKGYTF. The CDR3 DNA reads as TGTGCCAGCAGCCAAGAAACAGCGAAGGGCTACACCTTC. This chain links TRBV3-1 with TRBJ1-2, with no clear D. Trimming left V 0 bases short and J 8 bases short, with 10 bases between. The CDR3 extends over 13 amino acids. CDR1 is LGHDT, CDR2 YNNKEL, per germline (reference sequence).

This clonotype showed up many times. The chain couples TRBV28 to TRBJ2-4; maybe TRBD1 (5 bases). Deletions cut 4 bases from V and 6 bases from J, with 10 bases between. The CDR3 is made up of 13 amino acids. CDR1 MDHEN and CDR2 SYDVKM come from the germline V gene. The CDR3: CASSWSGPNIQYF. CDR3 bases: TGTGCCAGCAGTTGGTCAGGGCCAAACATTCAGTACTTC. Looking up the rest from reference TRBV28 and TRBJ2-4 gives the full variable domain: DVKVTQSSRYLVKRTGEKVFLECVQDMDHENMFWYRQDPGLGLRLIYFSYDVKMKEKGDIPEGYSVSREKKERFSLILESASTNQTSMYLCASSWSGPNIQYFGAGTRLSVL.

This clonotype was detected ten times or more. The chain joins TRBV20-1 to TRBJ1-1; no firm D call. CDR3 length equals 13 residues. Trimming removed 3 bases at V and 1 base at J, with 9 bases between. Germline assignment: CDR1 DFQATT and CDR2 SNEGSKA (reference sequence). CDR3 in amino acids: CSASRAENTEAFF. For the CDR3, the DNA is TGCAGTGCTAGTAGGGCAGAGAACACTGAAGCTTTCTTT.